This TCR beta chain was sequenced in a study of cytotoxic CD8 clonotypes in ibrutinib-treated CLL (dated by TCRdb to the early 2020s). At the level of the whole study: The cohort was composed of roughly ten relapsed/refractory and fewer than 16 treatment-naive patients; IGHV unmutated status was identified in 17 to 18 patients. Partial responses were observed in about 24 patients and complete responses in 2; after a median follow-up of around 68 months, remission was maintained in 15 or so patients and progression was observed in approximately 12. Response samples were taken after a median of roughly eleven months on treatment, ranging from about 6 to 40 months. On average, each sample had approximately 280,000 productive templates and almost 95,000 productive rearrangements. Of the approximately 91 people in the trial, approximately 26 had longitudinal samples available. Cryopreserved peripheral blood mononuclear cells were collected at three points: before therapy, at response, and at either sustained remission or disease progression.

For TCR beta library preparation, roughly 2 micrograms of genomic DNA were extracted from the cryopreserved PBMCs. Longitudinal blood samples from CLL patients receiving ibrutinib monotherapy were subjected to high-throughput TCR beta sequencing. The patients were enrolled in a single-center, open-label phase 2 trial of ibrutinib monotherapy. Broad study findings and their caveats: Public clonotypes were rare and either shrank or stayed stable during treatment, and the rise in clonality at ibrutinib response reflected expansion of private clonotypes. Sampling times were not matched between patients in sustained remission and patients whose disease was progressing, and lymph node repertoires were not examined. Baseline clonality exceeded that of age-matched healthy donors and correlated strongly with circulating CD8+ T-cell counts. Clonality rose at ibrutinib response, remained stable during sustained remission, and dropped back toward baseline at progression.

The goal of deep resolution MiSeq sequencing was a depth between 1 in 1 million and 1 in 200,000 T cells, and coverage averaged 10x per clonotype. The immunoSEQ hsTCRB Kit was used to generate the TCR beta libraries. From the authors' description of their analysis: Data were analyzed with ImmunoSEQ Data Assistant and ImmunoSEQ Analyzer, with V, D and J genes assigned per IMGT definitions. Clonality, which ranges from 0 to 1, was calculated by subtracting the normalized Shannon entropy of productive rearrangement frequencies from one. Public clonotype analysis was restricted to overrepresented clonotypes comprising at least 0.05% of each patient's repertoire. Roughly 13 repertoires from age-matched healthy donors, obtained from immuneACCESS, served as clonality controls. The table comes from immuneACCESS by way of TCRdb, which keeps in-frame sequences with V and J called. Part of the clones is missing from these tables; in studies checked, under half for an unresolved V gene and the rest for unknown reasons. V and J calls and clone size are those listed in that table; D and trimming were worked out from the DNA. This sample comprises some 290,000 clones, approximately 80% of them detected only once. The ten largest make up 5% to 7% of the sample.

Comment on this clone: Its antigen remains unidentified. No base-level quality is on record; no much larger clone is a single base apart.

The sequence came from a human donor with chronic lymphocytic leukemia. Sequencing used PBMCs, obtained before ibrutinib treatment.

The encoded CDR3 is CSVAEVTEAFF. The nucleotides read TGCAGCGTTGCTGAAGTGACTGAAGCTTTCTTT. The chain joins TRBV29-1 to TRBJ1-1; no D segment can be confidently identified. Including the terminal cysteine and phenylalanine, the CDR3 comprises 11 residues. The DNA shown is the 33-base CDR3, in frame from base 1. The CDR1 and CDR2 encoded by the germline V gene are SQVTM and ANQGSEA. V is shortened by 4 bases, J by 5 bases, and the region joining them spans 8 bases.